The 5 T cell receptor beta chains listed next were all sequenced from one sample in a study of blood T cell repertoires in COVID-19. Profiled with immunoSEQ multiplex PCR; TCRdb holds only in-frame clones, not every one. The sample consists of some 170,000 clones, about 72% of them appearing once. Material for sequencing was PBMCs or T cells enriched from blood (not recorded which). The source is a woman aged 45-65 years who had recovered from COVID-19.

This clone has a single count. The chain carries TRBV4-2 and TRBJ2-7; 8 bases align to TRBD2. V was pared by 0 bases and J by 4 bases, with 8 bases of the junction left unmatched. The V gene's germline CDR1 is LGHNA and CDR2 YNFKEQ. This CDR3 has 16 amino acids. CDR3 residues: CASSQEEAGGIYEQYF. The CDR3 bases are TGTGCCAGCAGCCAAGAAGAGGCGGGAGGTATTTACGAGCAGTACTTC.

The rearrangement joins TRBV24-1 to TRBJ2-1; D not resolved. This CDR3 has 15 amino acids. V was trimmed by 5 bases and J by 6 bases, leaving 16 bases between them. Germline CDR1 is KGHDR and CDR2 is SFDVKD. CDR3 bases: TGTGCCACCAGTGCAGGATTACAGCCTCCCAATGAGCAGTTCTTC. It specifies CATSAGLQPPNEQFF.

The chain is built from TRBV6-4 and TRBJ2-3; TRBD2 matches at 12 bases. V was pared by 2 bases and J by 8 bases, with 2 bases of the junction left unmatched. The CDR3 totals 14 residues. CDR1 is MRHNA and CDR2 is SNTAGT in the germline V gene. The CDR3 sequence: CASSDATSGSTQYF. CDR3 nucleotide sequence: TGTGCCAGCAGTGACGCGACTAGCGGGAGTACGCAGTATTTT.

The V and J genes are TRBV28 and TRBJ2-3, with 8 bases lining up with TRBD1. There are 14 residues in the CDR3. V lost 11 bases to trimming and J lost 1 base; unmatched junction nucleotides: 8. Germline-derived CDR1 and CDR2 are MDHEN and SYDVKM. CDR3 sequence (DNA): TGTGCCGGACGGACAGGGACTGGCACAGATACGCAGTATTTT. This translates into CAGRTGTGTDTQYF. Full variable domain (remainder filled in from reference TRBV28 and TRBJ2-3): DVKVTQSSRYLVKRTGEKVFLECVQDMDHENMFWYRQDPGLGLRLIYFSYDVKMKEKGDIPEGYSVSREKKERFSLILESASTNQTSMYLCAGRTGTGTDTQYFGPGTRLTVL.

The J gene is TRBJ2-2, the V gene TRBV7-3; 9 bases are shared with TRBD2. Germline V lookup: CDR1 SGHTA, CDR2 FQGTGA. The CDR3 runs 17 residues. J gave up 5 bases and V 5 bases, and 12 bases lay outside the gene matches. CDR3 sequence reads: CASSTRPAGLATGELFF. CDR3 sequence (DNA): TGTGCCAGCAGCACCCGACCGGCGGGACTAGCAACCGGGGAGCTGTTTTTT.